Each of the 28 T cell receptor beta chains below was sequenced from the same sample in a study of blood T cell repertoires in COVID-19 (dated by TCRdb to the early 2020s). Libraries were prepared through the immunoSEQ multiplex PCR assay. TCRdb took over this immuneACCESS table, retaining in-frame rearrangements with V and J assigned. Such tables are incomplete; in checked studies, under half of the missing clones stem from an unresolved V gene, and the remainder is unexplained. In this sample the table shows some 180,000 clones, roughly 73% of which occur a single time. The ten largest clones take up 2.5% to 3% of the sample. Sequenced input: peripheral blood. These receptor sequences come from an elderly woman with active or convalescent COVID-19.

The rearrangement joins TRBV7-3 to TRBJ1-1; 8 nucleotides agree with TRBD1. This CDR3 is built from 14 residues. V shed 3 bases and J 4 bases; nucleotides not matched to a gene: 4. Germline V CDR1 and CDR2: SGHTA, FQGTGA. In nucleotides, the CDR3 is TGTGCCAGCAGCTTGGACAGGGATGTCACTGAAGCTTTCTTT. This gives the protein CASSLDRDVTEAFF.

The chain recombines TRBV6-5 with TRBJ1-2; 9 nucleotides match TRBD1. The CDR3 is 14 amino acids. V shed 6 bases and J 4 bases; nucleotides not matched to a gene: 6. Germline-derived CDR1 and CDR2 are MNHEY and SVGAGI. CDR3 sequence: CASRQQGALYGYTF. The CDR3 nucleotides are TGTGCCAGCAGACAACAGGGGGCCCTCTATGGCTACACCTTC.

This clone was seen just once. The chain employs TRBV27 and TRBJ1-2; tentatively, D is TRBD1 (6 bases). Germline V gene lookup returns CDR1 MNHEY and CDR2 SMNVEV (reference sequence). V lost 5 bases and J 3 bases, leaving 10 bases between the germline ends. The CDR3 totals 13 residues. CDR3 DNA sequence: TGTGCCAGCAGTCCTTACAGGGACTATGGCTACACCTTC. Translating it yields CASSPYRDYGYTF.

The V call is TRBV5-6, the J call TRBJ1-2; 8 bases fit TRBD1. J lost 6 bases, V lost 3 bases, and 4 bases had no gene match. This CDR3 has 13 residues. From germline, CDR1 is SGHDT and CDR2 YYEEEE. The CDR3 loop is CASSSRDRHGYTF. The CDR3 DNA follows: TGTGCCAGCAGCTCACGGGACAGGCATGGCTACACCTTC.

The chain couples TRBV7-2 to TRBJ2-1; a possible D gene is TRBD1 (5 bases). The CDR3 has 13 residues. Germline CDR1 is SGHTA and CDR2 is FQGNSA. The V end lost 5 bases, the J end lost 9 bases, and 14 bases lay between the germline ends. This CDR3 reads CASSPQGYSEQFF. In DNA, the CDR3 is TGTGCCAGCAGCCCCCAGGGCTATAGTGAGCAGTTCTTC.

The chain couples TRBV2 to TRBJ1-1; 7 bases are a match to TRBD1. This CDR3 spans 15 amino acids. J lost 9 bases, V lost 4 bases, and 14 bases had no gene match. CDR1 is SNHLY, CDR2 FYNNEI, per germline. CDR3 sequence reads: CASSAGARTGVQAFF. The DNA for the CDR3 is TGTGCCAGCAGTGCCGGCGCTCGAACAGGGGTACAAGCTTTCTTT.

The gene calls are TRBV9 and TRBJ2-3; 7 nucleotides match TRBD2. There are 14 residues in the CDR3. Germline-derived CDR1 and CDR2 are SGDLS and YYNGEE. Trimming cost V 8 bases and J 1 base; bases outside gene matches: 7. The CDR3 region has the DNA TGTGCCAGTGGACTAGGAGGGGGCACAGATACGCAGTATTTT. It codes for CASGLGGGTDTQYF.

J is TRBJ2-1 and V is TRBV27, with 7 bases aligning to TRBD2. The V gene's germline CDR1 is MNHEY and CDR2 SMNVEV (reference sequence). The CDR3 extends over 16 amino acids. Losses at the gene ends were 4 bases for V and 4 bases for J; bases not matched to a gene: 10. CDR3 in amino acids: CASSSPTSARYNEQFF. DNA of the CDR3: TGTGCCAGCAGTTCCCCCACTAGCGCCAGGTACAATGAGCAGTTCTTC.

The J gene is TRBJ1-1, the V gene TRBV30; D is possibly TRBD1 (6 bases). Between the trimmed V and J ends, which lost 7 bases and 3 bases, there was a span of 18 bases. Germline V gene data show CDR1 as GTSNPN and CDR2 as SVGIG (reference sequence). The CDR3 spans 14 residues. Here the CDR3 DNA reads TGTGCCTCCCAAGGCAGGCGGACAGACACTGAAGCTTTCTTT. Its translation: CASQGRRTDTEAFF.

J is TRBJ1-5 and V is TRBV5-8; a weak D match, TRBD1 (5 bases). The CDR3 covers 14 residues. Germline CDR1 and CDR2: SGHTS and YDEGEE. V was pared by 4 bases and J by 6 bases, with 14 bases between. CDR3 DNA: TGTGCCAGCAGCCGTTCAGGGTCAGGTCAGCCCCAGCATTTT. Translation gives CASSRSGSGQPQHF.

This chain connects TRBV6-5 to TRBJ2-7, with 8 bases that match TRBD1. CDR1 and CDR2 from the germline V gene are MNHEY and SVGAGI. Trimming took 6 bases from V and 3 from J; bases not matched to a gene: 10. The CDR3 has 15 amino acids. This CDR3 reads CASSKAGTGRYEQYF. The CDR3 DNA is TGTGCCAGCAGCAAAGCCGGGACAGGTCGCTACGAGCAGTACTTC.

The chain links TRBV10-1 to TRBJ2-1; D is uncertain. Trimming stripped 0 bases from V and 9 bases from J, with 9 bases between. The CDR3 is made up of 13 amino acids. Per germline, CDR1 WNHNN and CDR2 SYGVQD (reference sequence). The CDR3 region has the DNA TGCGCCAGCAGTGAGTCAGCCCTCGGTGAGCAGTTCTTC. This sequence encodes CASSESALGEQFF.

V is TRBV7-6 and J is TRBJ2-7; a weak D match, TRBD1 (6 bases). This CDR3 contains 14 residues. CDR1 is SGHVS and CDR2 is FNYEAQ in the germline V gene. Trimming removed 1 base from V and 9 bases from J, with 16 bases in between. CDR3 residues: CASSLDSTGPGQYF. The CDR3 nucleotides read TGTGCCAGCAGCTTAGATTCGACAGGTCCCGGGCAGTACTTC.

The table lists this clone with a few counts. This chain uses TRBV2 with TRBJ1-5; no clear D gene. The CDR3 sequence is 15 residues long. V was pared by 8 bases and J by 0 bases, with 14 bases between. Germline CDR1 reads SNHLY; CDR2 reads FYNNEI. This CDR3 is CASQETYNSNQPQHF. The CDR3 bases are TGTGCCAGCCAGGAAACGTATAATAGCAATCAGCCCCAGCATTTT.

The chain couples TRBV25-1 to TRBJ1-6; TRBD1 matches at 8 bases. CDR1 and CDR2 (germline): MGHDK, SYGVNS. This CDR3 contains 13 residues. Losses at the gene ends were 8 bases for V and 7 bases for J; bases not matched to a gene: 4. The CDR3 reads CASRTGKNSPLHF. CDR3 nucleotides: TGTGCCAGCCGGACAGGGAAAAATTCACCCCTCCACTTT.

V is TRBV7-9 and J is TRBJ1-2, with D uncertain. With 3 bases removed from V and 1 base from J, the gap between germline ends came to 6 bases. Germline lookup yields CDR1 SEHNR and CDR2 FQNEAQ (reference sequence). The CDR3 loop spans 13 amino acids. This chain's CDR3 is CASSFQDNYGYTF. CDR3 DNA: TGTGCCAGCAGCTTTCAGGATAACTATGGCTACACCTTC.

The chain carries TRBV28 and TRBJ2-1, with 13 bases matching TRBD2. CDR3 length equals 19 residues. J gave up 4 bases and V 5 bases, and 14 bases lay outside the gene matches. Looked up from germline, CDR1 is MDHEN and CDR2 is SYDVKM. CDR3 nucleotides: TGTGCCAGCAGTACGACTAGCGGGGGGCGACCTTCCCCATACAATGAGCAGTTCTTC. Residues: CASSTTSGGRPSPYNEQFF.

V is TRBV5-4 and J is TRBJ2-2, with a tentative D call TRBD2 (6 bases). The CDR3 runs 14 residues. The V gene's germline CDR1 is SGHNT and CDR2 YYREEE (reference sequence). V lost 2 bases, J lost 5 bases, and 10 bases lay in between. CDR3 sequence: CASSFRGRTGELFF. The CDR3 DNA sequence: TGTGCCAGCAGCTTTCGGGGGAGGACCGGGGAGCTGTTTTTT.

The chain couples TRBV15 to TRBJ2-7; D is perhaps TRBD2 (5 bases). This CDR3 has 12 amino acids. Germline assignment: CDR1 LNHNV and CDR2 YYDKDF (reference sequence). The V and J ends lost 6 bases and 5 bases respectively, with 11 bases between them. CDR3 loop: CATSRLRDEQYF. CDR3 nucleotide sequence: TGTGCCACCAGTAGACTACGAGACGAGCAGTACTTC.

The CDR3 protein is CASSTQTGNYGYTF. The CDR3 coding sequence is TGTGCCAGCAGCACCCAGACAGGGAACTATGGCTACACCTTC. V and J are TRBV7-2 and TRBJ1-2; 7 positions match TRBD1. CDR3 size: 14 residues. Germline V gives CDR1 SGHTA, CDR2 FQGNSA. V lost 5 bases and J lost 2; bases outside the gene matches: 5.

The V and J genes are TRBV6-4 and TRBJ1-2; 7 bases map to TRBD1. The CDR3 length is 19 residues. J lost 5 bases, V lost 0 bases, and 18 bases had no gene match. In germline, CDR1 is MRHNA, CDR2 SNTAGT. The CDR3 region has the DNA TGTGCCAGCAGTGACTCGTTCCGAGGGACAGCTCAGGGCCTGTATGGCTACACCTTC. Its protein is CASSDSFRGTAQGLYGYTF.

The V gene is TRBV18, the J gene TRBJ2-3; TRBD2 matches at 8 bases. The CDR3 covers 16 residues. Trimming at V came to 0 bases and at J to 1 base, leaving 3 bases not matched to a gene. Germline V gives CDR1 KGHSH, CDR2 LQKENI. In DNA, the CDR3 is TGTGCCAGCTCACCACCGGCGGGGGGAGGCACAGATACGCAGTATTTT. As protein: CASSPPAGGGTDTQYF.

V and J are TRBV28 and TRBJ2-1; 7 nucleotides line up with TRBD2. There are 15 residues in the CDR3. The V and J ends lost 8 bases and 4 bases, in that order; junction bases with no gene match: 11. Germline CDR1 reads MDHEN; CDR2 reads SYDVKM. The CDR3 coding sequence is TGTGCCAGCTCGGGCTTGACGGGACTATACAATGAGCAGTTCTTC. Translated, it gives CASSGLTGLYNEQFF.

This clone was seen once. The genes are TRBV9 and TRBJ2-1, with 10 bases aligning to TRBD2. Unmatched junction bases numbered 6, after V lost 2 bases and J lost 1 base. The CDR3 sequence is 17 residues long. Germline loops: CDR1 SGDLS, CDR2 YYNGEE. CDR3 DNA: TGTGCCAGCAGCGTGTGGGCTAGCGGGGGTTCCTACAATGAGCAGTTCTTC. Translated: CASSVWASGGSYNEQFF.

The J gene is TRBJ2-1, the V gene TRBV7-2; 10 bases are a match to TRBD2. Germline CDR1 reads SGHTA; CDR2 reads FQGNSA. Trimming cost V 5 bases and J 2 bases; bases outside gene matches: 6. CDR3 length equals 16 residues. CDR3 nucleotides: TGTGCCAGCAGCGCGAGGAGCGGGGGGGCCTACAATGAGCAGTTCTTC. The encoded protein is CASSARSGGAYNEQFF.

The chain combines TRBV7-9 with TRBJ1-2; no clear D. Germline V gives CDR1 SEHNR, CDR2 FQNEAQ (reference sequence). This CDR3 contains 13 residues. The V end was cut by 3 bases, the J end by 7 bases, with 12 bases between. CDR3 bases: TGTGCCAGCAGCTTTAAGGGAGGAGGTGGCTACACCTTC. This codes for CASSFKGGGGYTF.

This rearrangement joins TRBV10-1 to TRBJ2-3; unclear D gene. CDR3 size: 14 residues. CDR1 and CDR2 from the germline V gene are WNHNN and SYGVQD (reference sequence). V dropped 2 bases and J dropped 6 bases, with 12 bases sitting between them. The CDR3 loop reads CASSEVSDPDTQYF. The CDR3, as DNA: TGCGCCAGCAGTGAGGTCAGTGATCCGGATACGCAGTATTTT.

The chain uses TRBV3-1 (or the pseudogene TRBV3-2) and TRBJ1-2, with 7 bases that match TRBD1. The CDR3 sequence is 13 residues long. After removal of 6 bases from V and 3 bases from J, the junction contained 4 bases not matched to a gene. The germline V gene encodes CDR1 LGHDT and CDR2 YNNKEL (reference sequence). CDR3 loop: CASRKTGDYGYTF. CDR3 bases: TGTGCCAGCAGGAAAACAGGGGACTATGGCTACACCTTC.